The following is a T cell receptor (beta chain) sequence with its context. The antigen is not known. Trimming pared 2 bases from V and 7 bases from J, leaving 18 bases between. The germline V gene has CDR1 MDHEN and CDR2 SYDVKM. The CDR3 is 15 amino acids. This specimen comes from a study of shared clonotypes between healthy human individuals. Whole-study results and caveats: Despite large depth, sorted-subset datasets appeared incompletely sequenced.

Positive CCR7 selection of CD45RO-negative cells yielded the naive CD8 cells, and terminally differentiated effector memory CD45RA+ cells were excluded. Participating donors were healthy, HIV-negative adults free of recent acute infections or vaccinations. This table comes from immunoSEQ multiplex PCR, and its TCRdb copy is limited to in-frame clones, with some not included. The profile shows about 550,000 clones, about 95% of them singletons. The sequence was collected from a woman in her twenties or thirties in good health. Sequenced material: naive CD8+ T cells sorted from blood. The genes are TRBV28 and TRBJ2-7; D is perhaps TRBD1 or TRBD2 (5 bases each). CDR3 residues: CASSLPGSLSSEQYF. The CDR3 region has the DNA TGTGCCAGCAGTTTACCAGGGAGCTTATCTAGTGAGCAGTACTTC.